This TCR beta chain was captured in a study of blood T cell repertoires in COVID-19. Overall study context: From the United States, Italy and Spain came samples of acute and convalescent COVID-19.

Original methodology: By means of reference gene primer amplification, nucleated cell counts were estimated. Clones were sequenced by immunoSEQ multiplex PCR, and TCRdb holds only the in-frame ones, with some missing. V and J calls and clone size are given by that table; D and trimming were obtained from the DNA. Among approximately 120,000 clones listed, roughly 86% were seen once. The CDR3 has 12 amino acids. Germline CDR1 SGHAT, CDR2 FQNNGV. Between the trimmed V and J ends, which lost 0 bases and 13 bases, there was a span of 13 bases. V usage is TRBV11-2 and J usage is TRBJ2-7, with D tentatively TRBD1 (5 bases). The sample was peripheral blood. The TCR was taken from a human donor in a cohort sampled during active COVID-19. CDR3 region: CASSLDAGFRYF. In nucleotides, the CDR3 is TGTGCCAGCAGCTTAGATGCAGGGTTCCGATACTTC.